These T cell receptor beta chains were read from a single sample in a study of blood T cell repertoires in COVID-19. This table comes from immunoSEQ multiplex PCR, and its TCRdb copy is limited to in-frame clones, with some not included. The sample lists about 190,000 clones; about 77% were seen once. Sequencing was carried out using peripheral blood. These receptor sequences come from a woman aged 80 or over with active or convalescent COVID-19. Each CDR3 is given with its conserved first and last residue. Fields, in order: clone size, J gene, CDR3 length, V gene, D gene, CDR3 protein, CDR3 DNA. D genes are given only for firm matches. Clone size is shown for a subset of rows, as once, few, many or a class of expanded clone.

size: -
J: TRBJ2-7
length: 13
V: TRBV18
D: -
CDR3: CASSPRREYEQYF
DNA: TGTGCCAGCTCACCACGCAGGGAATACGAGCAGTACTTC

size: -
J: TRBJ2-7
length: 16
V: TRBV5-1
D: -
CDR3: CASSNGNRQGNYEQYF
DNA: TGCGCCAGCAGCAATGGGAATCGGCAGGGGAACTACGAGCAGTACTTC

size: -
J: TRBJ1-2
length: 15
V: TRBV7-9
D: -
CDR3: CASSLSRPLSYGYTF
DNA: TGTGCCAGCAGCTTATCGCGCCCCCTAAGCTATGGCTACACCTTC

size: few
J: TRBJ2-7
length: 15
V: TRBV27
D: -
CDR3: CASSLSRLSPGEQYF
DNA: TGTGCCAGCAGTTTATCGCGACTCTCTCCCGGCGAGCAGTACTTC

size: -
J: TRBJ2-7
length: 13
V: TRBV5-6
D: -
CDR3: CASSLEGGYEQYF
DNA: TGTGCCAGCAGCTTGGAAGGGGGCTACGAGCAGTACTTC

size: -
J: TRBJ1-2
length: 16
V: TRBV4-2
D: -
CDR3: CASSQDPRYYTGGYTF
DNA: TGTGCCAGCAGCCAAGATCCACGATATTATACCGGGGGCTACACCTTC

size: -
J: TRBJ1-2
length: 14
V: TRBV5-1
D: TRBD1
CDR3: CASTFGTGDYGYTF
DNA: TGCGCCAGCACCTTCGGGACAGGGGACTATGGCTACACCTTC

size: -
J: TRBJ1-1
length: 15
V: TRBV28
D: -
CDR3: CASSEPGHRNTEAFF
DNA: TGTGCCAGCAGTGAACCGGGACATCGGAACACTGAAGCTTTCTTT

size: -
J: TRBJ1-1
length: 12
V: TRBV3-1/TRBV3-2
D: -
CDR3: CASSQGATEAFF
DNA: TGTGCCAGCAGCCAGGGGGCCACTGAAGCTTTCTTT

size: -
J: TRBJ2-2
length: 14
V: TRBV9
D: -
CDR3: CASSPRQGTGELFF
DNA: TGTGCCAGCAGCCCCCGACAAGGCACCGGGGAGCTGTTTTTT

size: -
J: TRBJ1-2
length: 14
V: TRBV28
D: TRBD1
CDR3: CASSTGTVNYGYTF
DNA: TGTGCCAGCAGCACCGGGACAGTTAACTATGGCTACACCTTC

size: -
J: TRBJ2-1
length: 15
V: TRBV13
D: TRBD2
CDR3: CASSIWTSGGNEQFF
DNA: TGTGCCAGCAGCATATGGACTAGCGGGGGAAATGAGCAGTTCTTC

size: -
J: TRBJ1-2
length: 15
V: TRBV7-2
D: TRBD1
CDR3: CASSLALQGAHGYTF
DNA: TGTGCCAGCAGCTTAGCTCTACAGGGGGCGCATGGCTACACCTTC

size: -
J: TRBJ2-7
length: 12
V: TRBV20-1
D: -
CDR3: CSASAGVYEQYF
DNA: TGCAGTGCTAGTGCCGGGGTCTACGAGCAGTACTTC

size: -
J: TRBJ2-2
length: 14
V: TRBV28
D: TRBD1
CDR3: CASRTGTYTGELFF
DNA: TGTGCCAGTAGGACAGGGACATACACCGGGGAGCTGTTTTTT

size: -
J: TRBJ2-5
length: 14
V: TRBV9
D: TRBD2
CDR3: CASSVVPSGETQYF
DNA: TGTGCCAGCAGCGTAGTCCCTAGCGGGGAGACCCAGTACTTC

size: -
J: TRBJ2-6
length: 16
V: TRBV5-6
D: -
CDR3: CASSLVGPPGTGVLTF
DNA: TGTGCCAGCAGCTTGGTTGGGCCACCGGGAACGGGCGTCCTGACTTTC

size: -
J: TRBJ1-2
length: 13
V: TRBV7-9
D: -
CDR3: CASSGLGNYGYTF
DNA: TGTGCCAGCAGCGGGCTTGGAAACTATGGCTACACCTTC

size: -
J: TRBJ1-3
length: 14
V: TRBV9
D: -
CDR3: CASSTGGSGNTIYF
DNA: TGTGCCAGCAGCACCGGGGGCTCTGGAAACACCATATATTTT

size: -
J: TRBJ1-4
length: 14
V: TRBV28
D: TRBD1
CDR3: CASSLTGGREKLFF
DNA: TGTGCCAGCAGTTTGACAGGGGGTCGGGAAAAACTGTTTTTT

size: -
J: TRBJ1-2
length: 15
V: TRBV6-5
D: TRBD1
CDR3: CASRRGGQGSGGYTF
DNA: TGTGCCAGCAGACGTGGGGGACAGGGTTCAGGTGGCTACACCTTC

size: -
J: TRBJ1-1
length: 16
V: TRBV19
D: TRBD1
CDR3: CASSIEVTGTNTEAFF
DNA: TGTGCCAGTAGTATAGAGGTGACAGGGACGAACACTGAAGCTTTCTTT

size: -
J: TRBJ2-1
length: 15
V: TRBV28
D: -
CDR3: CASTLRGSSYNEQFF
DNA: TGTGCCAGCACCCTACGGGGTAGCTCCTACAATGAGCAGTTCTTC

size: once
J: TRBJ2-7
length: 15
V: TRBV6-5
D: -
CDR3: CASSYSARETYEQYF
DNA: TGTGCCAGCAGTTACTCCGCCCGGGAGACCTACGAGCAGTACTTC

size: -
J: TRBJ1-2
length: 14
V: TRBV10-2
D: -
CDR3: CASSESKSHYGYTF
DNA: TGCGCCAGCAGTGAGTCGAAAAGCCACTATGGCTACACCTTC

size: -
J: TRBJ1-3
length: 17
V: TRBV13
D: TRBD1
CDR3: CASSYTLGTGSGNTIYF
DNA: TGTGCCAGCAGCTATACCCTAGGGACAGGCTCTGGAAACACCATATATTTT

size: -
J: TRBJ1-6
length: 14
V: TRBV6-6
D: -
CDR3: CASSYPEDNSPLHF
DNA: TGTGCCAGCAGTTACCCGGAGGATAATTCACCCCTCCACTTT

size: -
J: TRBJ2-3
length: 14
V: TRBV6-4
D: TRBD2
CDR3: CASSDPGRGDTQYF
DNA: TGTGCCAGCAGTGACCCCGGGAGGGGAGATACGCAGTATTTT

size: -
J: TRBJ1-1
length: 15
V: TRBV7-9
D: -
CDR3: CASSSYGTVDTEAFF
DNA: TGTGCCAGCAGCTCTTACGGGACTGTTGACACTGAAGCTTTCTTT

size: -
J: TRBJ1-5
length: 13
V: TRBV5-1
D: -
CDR3: CASREGSNQPQHF
DNA: TGCGCCAGCCGGGAGGGGAGCAATCAGCCCCAGCATTTT

size: -
J: TRBJ1-2
length: 14
V: TRBV6-2/TRBV6-3
D: -
CDR3: CASSYGWQAYGYTF
DNA: TGTGCCAGCAGTTACGGTTGGCAGGCCTATGGCTACACCTTC

size: -
J: TRBJ1-6
length: 14
V: TRBV27
D: -
CDR3: CASSPPRVKSPLHF
DNA: TGTGCCAGCAGCCCCCCCCGGGTGAAGTCACCCCTCCACTTT

size: few
J: TRBJ2-5
length: 13
V: TRBV18
D: -
CDR3: CASSPAGQETQYF
DNA: TGTGCCAGCTCACCAGCCGGGCAAGAGACCCAGTACTTC

size: -
J: TRBJ2-1
length: 14
V: TRBV19
D: TRBD2
CDR3: CASSRGLAGDEQFF
DNA: TGTGCCAGTAGTCGGGGACTAGCGGGGGATGAGCAGTTCTTC

size: few
J: TRBJ1-2
length: 13
V: TRBV28
D: -
CDR3: CASSLFQVPGYTF
DNA: TGTGCCAGCAGTTTATTCCAGGTTCCTGGCTACACCTTC

size: -
J: TRBJ1-3
length: 15
V: TRBV5-6
D: -
CDR3: CASSLAGEGGNTIYF
DNA: TGTGCCAGCAGCTTGGCCGGGGAGGGTGGAAACACCATATATTTT

size: -
J: TRBJ1-5
length: 16
V: TRBV28
D: -
CDR3: CASSYGGFNSNQPQHF
DNA: TGTGCCAGCAGTTACGGCGGTTTTAATAGCAATCAGCCCCAGCATTTT

size: -
J: TRBJ2-5
length: 13
V: TRBV2
D: -
CDR3: CASSKDSQETQYF
DNA: TGTGCCAGCAGTAAGGACAGCCAAGAGACCCAGTACTTC

size: -
J: TRBJ1-2
length: 14
V: TRBV19
D: TRBD1
CDR3: CASIDRAYNYGYTF
DNA: TGTGCCAGTATCGACAGGGCCTATAACTATGGCTACACCTTC